Listed below are T cell receptor beta chains from one sample, sequenced in a study of blood T cell repertoires in COVID-19. Method: immunoSEQ multiplex PCR; TCRdb's copy keeps in-frame clones and lacks some. This table holds approximately 500,000 clones, about 89% found once. Sequencing used peripheral blood. The receptor set was obtained from a woman aged 45 to 65 with COVID-19, enrolled during active disease. The CDR3 runs from the conserved cysteine through the conserved F or W. D genes are given only for firm matches. Rows give clone size only sometimes, using once, few, many, or a class for an expanded clone.

>-|TRBJ1-1|-|TRBV14
TGTGCCAGCAGTTCGGGGATGAACACTGAAGCTTTCTTT
CASSSGMNTEAFF
>-|TRBJ1-2|-|TRBV4-1
TGCGCCAGCAGCCAAGGGGGGGGCGCCTATGGCTACACCTTC
CASSQGGGAYGYTF
>-|TRBJ2-1|-|TRBV24-1
TGTGCCACCAGTGATTTAGGCTCTAGCCGAAATTTGGGGGCCTCCTACAATGAGCAGTTCTTC
CATSDLGSSRNLGASYNEQFF
>-|TRBJ2-2|-|TRBV11-2
TGTGCCAGCAGCCCTCTTGCGGGGGCGGCGGGGGAGCTGTTTTTT
CASSPLAGAAGELFF
>-|TRBJ2-3|-|TRBV4-1
TGCGCCAGCAGCCAAGACCCAGGGGGCACAGATACGCAGTATTTT
CASSQDPGGTDTQYF
>-|TRBJ1-1|once|TRBV5-4
TGTGCCAGCAGCCTAGGTCCAATTGGGAACACTGAAGCTTTCTTT
CASSLGPIGNTEAFF
>TRBD1|TRBJ2-6|-|TRBV6-6
TGTGCCAGCAGCCGAGGGACAGGGGGAGCTTCTGGGGCCAACGTCCTGACTTTC
CASSRGTGGASGANVLTF
>-|TRBJ1-6|-|TRBV10-3
TGTGCCATCAGTGAAGGAATCCCGGCAGCGGGATCACCCCTCCACTTT
CAISEGIPAAGSPLHF
>-|TRBJ1-5|few|TRBV28
TGTGCCAGCATTCGGGACACAAATCAGCCCCAGCATTTT
CASIRDTNQPQHF
>TRBD1|TRBJ1-4|-|TRBV5-6
TGTGCCAGCAGCTTCGGACAGGGCGGGAATGAAAAACTGTTTTTT
CASSFGQGGNEKLFF
>-|TRBJ1-6|-|TRBV7-9
TGTGCCAGCAGCCCCCCTGGGGGCCAGGATTCACCCCTCCACTTT
CASSPPGGQDSPLHF
>TRBD1|TRBJ1-6|-|TRBV7-9
TGTGCCAGCAGCCGGACAGGTTCCTCTTCACCCCTCCACTTT
CASSRTGSSSPLHF
>TRBD1|TRBJ2-5|-|TRBV10-3
TGTGCCATCAGCGAGGGGACAGGGCGGCAGACCCAGTACTTC
CAISEGTGRQTQYF
>TRBD2|TRBJ2-2|-|TRBV30
TGTGCCTGGAGTCTGGGTCGGGGGGGCCCCCCCGGGGAGCTGTTTTTT
CAWSLGRGGPPGELFF
>TRBD1|TRBJ2-7|few|TRBV9
TGTGCCAGCAGCGTAAGGGACAGATCCTACGAGCAGTACTTC
CASSVRDRSYEQYF
>-|TRBJ1-2|-|TRBV3-1/TRBV3-2
TGTGCCAGCAGCCTACAGGGCGGGGGCTACACCTTC
CASSLQGGGYTF
>TRBD1|TRBJ1-1|-|TRBV29-1
TGCAGCGCTAGGGACAGGGCGGGCACTGAAGCTTTCTTT
CSARDRAGTEAFF
>TRBD1|TRBJ1-2|-|TRBV5-6
TGTGCCAGCACCACGGGACAGGGGACTAACTATGGCTACACCTTC
CASTTGQGTNYGYTF
>TRBD2|TRBJ2-1|-|TRBV15
TGTGCCACCAGAGGACTAGCCGACAATGAGCAGTTCTTC
CATRGLADNEQFF
>TRBD2|TRBJ2-7|once|TRBV4-1
TGCGCCAGCAGCCAAGCTCCCACGGGGGGGGAGCAGTACTTC
CASSQAPTGGEQYF
>-|TRBJ1-5|few|TRBV9
TGTGCCAGCGCCGAGGGTCGGGGCAATCAGCCCCAGCATTTT
CASAEGRGNQPQHF
>-|TRBJ2-3|-|TRBV6-5
TGTGCCAGCAGCCCCGCAAGGGGTACGCAGTATTTT
CASSPARGTQYF
>TRBD2|TRBJ2-5|once|TRBV24-1
TGTGCCACCAGTGAGGCGGGGGGGCGGACCCAGTACTTC
CATSEAGGRTQYF
>TRBD1|TRBJ1-2|-|TRBV6-4
TGTGCCAGCAGTCCCTATCAGGGGGTGCAGGGCTACACCTTC
CASSPYQGVQGYTF
>TRBD1|TRBJ1-1|once|TRBV4-2
TGTGCCAGCAGCCAGGAGGGGGCGCGTAACACTGAAGCTTTCTTT
CASSQEGARNTEAFF
>-|TRBJ2-5|-|TRBV25-1
TGTGCCAGCAGTGAATATGGAGCGGGTAGCCCACGGGAGACCCAGTACTTC
CASSEYGAGSPRETQYF
>-|TRBJ2-2|-|TRBV18
TGTGCCAGCTCACCTTTGCCTATCGCGGTGGTTGGCGGGGAGCTGTTTTTT
CASSPLPIAVVGGELFF
>-|TRBJ1-1|-|TRBV7-9
TGTGCCAGCAGCTTAGCGAGGGTGAACACTGAAGCTTTCTTT
CASSLARVNTEAFF
>TRBD1|TRBJ1-1|-|TRBV19
TGTGCCAGTAGTTCGGGACAGTACACTGAAGCTTTCTTT
CASSSGQYTEAFF
>-|TRBJ1-1|-|TRBV5-1
TGCGCCAGCAGCTTGGCCTCCAGGAACACTGAAGCTTTCTTT
CASSLASRNTEAFF
>-|TRBJ2-7|-|TRBV6-1
TGTGCCAGCAGTGAACTAGACAGGCGGAACGAGCAGTACTTC
CASSELDRRNEQYF
>TRBD1|TRBJ1-2|once|TRBV9
TGTGCCAGCAGCGCCGGGACAGTTTATGGCTACACCTTC
CASSAGTVYGYTF
>-|TRBJ1-2|-|TRBV28
TGTGCCAGCTATCACAACACCAACTACACCTTC
CASYHNTNYTF
>-|TRBJ2-7|few|TRBV6-4
TGTGCCAGCAGGCGGACAGAGCCCTACGAGCAGTACTTC
CASRRTEPYEQYF
>-|TRBJ1-2|-|TRBV19
TGTGCCAGTAAATTGGGCAGAGACTATGGCTACACCTTC
CASKLGRDYGYTF
>TRBD2|TRBJ2-3|-|TRBV7-2
TGTGCCAGCAGCTTAGCGGGGGGGAACACAGATACGCAGTATTTT
CASSLAGGNTDTQYF
>-|TRBJ1-2|-|TRBV11-1
TGTGCCAGCAGCTCCGGGGACTTAACTAACTATGGCTACACCTTC
CASSSGDLTNYGYTF
>TRBD1|TRBJ2-1|-|TRBV10-1
TGCGCCAGCAGTGTATGGACAGGGGGCTCTTACAATGAGCAGTTCTTC
CASSVWTGGSYNEQFF
>-|TRBJ1-3|-|TRBV30
TGTGCCTGGAGTGTACGGGCAGGGTTAGGTGGAAACACCATATATTTT
CAWSVRAGLGGNTIYF
>TRBD1|TRBJ1-1|few|TRBV11-2
TGTGCCAGCAGCTTAGGAATTGGACAGGGAGCGGGAGGTGAAGCTTTCTTT
CASSLGIGQGAGGEAFF
>TRBD1|TRBJ1-2|many|TRBV12-5
TGTGCTAGTGGTTTGGCCCGACAGGGGCAGGGTGCCTATGGCTACACCTTC
CASGLARQGQGAYGYTF
>-|TRBJ1-1|-|TRBV4-2
TGTGCCAGCAGCCAAGATCTAGAGGCAGGAGGGGCTGAAGCTTTCTTT
CASSQDLEAGGAEAFF